Reported below is one T cell receptor (beta chain). The record originates from a study of cytomegalovirus exposure and HLA in healthy donors. Vbeta (60) and Jbeta (13) primers were used in the PCR. Per the original methods: Later work found approximately 80 million unique TCR beta chains, with 9.5 million to 12 million shared. TCRdb's copy holds only in-frame clones and misses some; the assay was immunoSEQ multiplex PCR. For V, J and clone size, that table is used; D and trimming come from the DNA. The listing contains approximately 42,000 clones. The CDR3 is made up of 16 amino acids. Germline V CDR1 and CDR2: ENHRY, SYGVKD. Trimming cost V 6 bases and J 4 bases; bases outside gene matches: 10.

Sequencing was performed on PBMCs. The source of this sequence is a male donor in good health and CMV-seronegative. The V call is TRBV10-3, the J call TRBJ1-1; 11 nucleotides line up with TRBD1. CDR3 residues: CAIRGGTGGPVTEAFF. CDR3 sequence (DNA): TGTGCCATCAGGGGCGGGACAGGGGGGCCGGTCACTGAAGCTTTCTTT.